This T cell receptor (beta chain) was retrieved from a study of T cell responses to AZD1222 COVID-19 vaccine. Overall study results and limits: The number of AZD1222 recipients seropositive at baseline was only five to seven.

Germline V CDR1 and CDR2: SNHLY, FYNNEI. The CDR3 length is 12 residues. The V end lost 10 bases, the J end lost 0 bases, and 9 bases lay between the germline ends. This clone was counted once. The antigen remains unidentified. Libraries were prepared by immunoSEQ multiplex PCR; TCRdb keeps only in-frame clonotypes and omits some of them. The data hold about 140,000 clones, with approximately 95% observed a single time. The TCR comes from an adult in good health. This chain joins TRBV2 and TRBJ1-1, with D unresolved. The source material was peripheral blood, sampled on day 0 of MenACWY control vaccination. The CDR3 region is CATAFLNTEAFF. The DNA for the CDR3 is TGTGCCACCGCCTTCTTGAACACTGAAGCTTTCTTT.